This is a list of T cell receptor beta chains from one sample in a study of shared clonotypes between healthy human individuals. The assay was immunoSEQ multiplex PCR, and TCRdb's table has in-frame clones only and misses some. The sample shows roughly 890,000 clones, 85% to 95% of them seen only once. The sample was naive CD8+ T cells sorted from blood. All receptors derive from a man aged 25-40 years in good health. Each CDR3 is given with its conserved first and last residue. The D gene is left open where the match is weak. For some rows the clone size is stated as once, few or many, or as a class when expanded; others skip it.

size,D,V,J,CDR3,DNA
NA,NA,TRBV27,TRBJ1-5,CASSLLGAEEPQHF,TGTGCCAGCAGTTTATTGGGGGCAGAGGAGCCCCAGCATTTT
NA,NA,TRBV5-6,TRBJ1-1,CASSLDGLNTEAFF,TGTGCCAGCAGCTTGGACGGTTTGAACACTGAAGCTTTCTTT
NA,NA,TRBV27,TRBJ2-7,CASSLVAGGYEQYF,TGTGCCAGCAGTTTAGTGGCGGGTGGGTACGAGCAGTACTTC
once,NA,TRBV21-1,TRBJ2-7,CASSPLLGLAGLDYYEQYF,TGTGCCAGCAGTCCCCTTTTGGGGCTAGCGGGTCTCGACTACTACGAGCAGTACTTC
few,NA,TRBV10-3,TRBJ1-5,CAISDGSDLNQPQHF,TGTGCCATCAGTGACGGCAGCGACCTCAATCAGCCCCAGCATTTT
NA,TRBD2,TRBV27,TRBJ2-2,CASSSLTSGTGELFF,TGTGCCAGCAGTTCGCTGACTAGCGGAACCGGGGAGCTGTTTTTT
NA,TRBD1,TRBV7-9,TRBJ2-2,CASSLVQGRTGELFF,TGTGCCAGCAGCTTAGTACAGGGGCGGACCGGGGAGCTGTTTTTT
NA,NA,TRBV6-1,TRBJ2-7,CASSEFYQGYEQYF,TGTGCCAGCAGTGAATTCTACCAGGGGTACGAGCAGTACTTC
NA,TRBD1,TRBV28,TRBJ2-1,CASSATGGPEYYNEQFF,TGTGCCAGCTCCGCGACAGGGGGCCCGGAATACTACAATGAGCAGTTCTTC
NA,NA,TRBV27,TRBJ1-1,CASSLMRGLSTEAFF,TGTGCCAGCAGTTTAATGAGGGGGTTGAGCACTGAAGCTTTCTTT
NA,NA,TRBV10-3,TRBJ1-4,CAISENRVESEKLFF,TGTGCCATCAGTGAGAACAGGGTCGAGTCGGAAAAACTGTTTTTT
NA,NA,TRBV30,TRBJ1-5,CAWSVSGGQPQHF,TGTGCCTGGAGTGTATCTGGGGGACAGCCCCAGCATTTT
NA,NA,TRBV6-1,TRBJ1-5,CASRKGEFSNQPQHF,TGTGCCAGCAGGAAAGGGGAGTTTAGCAATCAGCCCCAGCATTTT
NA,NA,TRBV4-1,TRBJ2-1,CASSQSLSPVNRFF,TGCGCCAGCAGCCAATCCTTGTCCCCGGTTAATCGGTTCTTC
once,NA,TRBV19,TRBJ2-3,CASSHPTEFNTDTQYF,TGTGCCAGTAGTCATCCCACGGAGTTCAACACAGATACGCAGTATTTT
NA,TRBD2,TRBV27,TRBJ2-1,CASSLVGGSSYNEQFF,TGTGCCAGCAGTTTAGTTGGCGGGAGTTCCTACAATGAGCAGTTCTTC
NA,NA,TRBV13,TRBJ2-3,CASSLRGPTDTQYF,TGTGCCAGCAGCCTCCGGGGCCCCACAGATACGCAGTATTTT
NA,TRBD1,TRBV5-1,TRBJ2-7,CASNTGQGRLQYF,TGCGCCAGCAATACGGGACAGGGTCGGCTCCAGTACTTC
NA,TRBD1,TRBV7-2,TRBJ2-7,CASSAGTDDGYEQYF,TGTGCCAGCAGCGCAGGGACAGACGACGGCTACGAGCAGTACTTC
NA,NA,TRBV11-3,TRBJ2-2,CASSLDTGELFF,TGTGCCAGCAGCTTGGACACCGGGGAGCTGTTTTTT
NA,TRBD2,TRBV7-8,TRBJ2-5,CASRAGLAGETQYF,TGTGCCAGCAGAGCGGGACTAGCGGGTGAGACCCAGTACTTC
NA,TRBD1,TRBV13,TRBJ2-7,CASSQGQGYEQYF,TGTGCCAGCAGCCAAGGACAGGGTTACGAGCAGTACTTC
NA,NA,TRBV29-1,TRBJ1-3,CSANMADSGNTIYF,TGCAGCGCAAACATGGCCGACTCTGGAAACACCATATATTTT
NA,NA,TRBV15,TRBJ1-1,CATSREGRGNTEAFF,TGTGCCACCAGCAGAGAGGGTAGGGGGAACACTGAAGCTTTCTTT
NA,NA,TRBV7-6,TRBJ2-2,CASSHGGPGELFF,TGTGCCAGCAGCCACGGGGGCCCCGGGGAGCTGTTTTTT
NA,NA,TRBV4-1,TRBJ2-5,CASSHEETQYF,TGCGCCAGCAGCCACGAGGAGACCCAGTACTTC
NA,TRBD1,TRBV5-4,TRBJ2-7,CASSPGQAVEQYF,TGTGCCAGCAGCCCGGGACAGGCGGTCGAGCAGTACTTC
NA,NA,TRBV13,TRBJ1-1,CASGGADTEAFF,TGTGCCAGCGGGGGGGCTGACACTGAAGCTTTCTTT
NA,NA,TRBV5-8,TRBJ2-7,CASSSDSAYEQYF,TGTGCCAGCAGCTCAGACAGTGCCTACGAGCAGTACTTC
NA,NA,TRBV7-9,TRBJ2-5,CASSPDVGRETQYF,TGTGCCAGCAGCCCCGACGTCGGGCGGGAGACCCAGTACTTC
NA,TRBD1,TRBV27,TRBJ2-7,CASSPGQKNHEQYF,TGTGCCAGCAGTCCGGGACAGAAGAACCACGAGCAGTACTTC
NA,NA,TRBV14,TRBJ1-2,CASSPVARTVYGYTF,TGTGCCAGCAGCCCAGTCGCCCGGACAGTCTATGGCTACACCTTC
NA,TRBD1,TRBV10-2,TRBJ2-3,CASSLGQGGADTQYF,TGCGCCAGCAGCCTGGGACAGGGGGGAGCAGATACGCAGTATTTT